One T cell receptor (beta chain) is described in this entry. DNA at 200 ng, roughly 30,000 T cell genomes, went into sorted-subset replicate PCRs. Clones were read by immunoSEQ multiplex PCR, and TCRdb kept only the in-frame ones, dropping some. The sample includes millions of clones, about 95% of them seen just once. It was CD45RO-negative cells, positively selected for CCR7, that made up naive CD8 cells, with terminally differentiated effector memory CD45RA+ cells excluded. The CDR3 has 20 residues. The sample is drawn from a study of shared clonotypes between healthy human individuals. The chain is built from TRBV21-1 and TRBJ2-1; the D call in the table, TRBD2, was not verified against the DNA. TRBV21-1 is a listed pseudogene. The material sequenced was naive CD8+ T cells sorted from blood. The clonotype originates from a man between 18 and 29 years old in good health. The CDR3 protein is CASSKDDFGGALSSYNEQFF. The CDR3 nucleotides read TGTGCCAGCAGCAAAGACGATTTTGGCGGGGCCCTAAGCTCCTACAATGAGCAGTTCTTC.